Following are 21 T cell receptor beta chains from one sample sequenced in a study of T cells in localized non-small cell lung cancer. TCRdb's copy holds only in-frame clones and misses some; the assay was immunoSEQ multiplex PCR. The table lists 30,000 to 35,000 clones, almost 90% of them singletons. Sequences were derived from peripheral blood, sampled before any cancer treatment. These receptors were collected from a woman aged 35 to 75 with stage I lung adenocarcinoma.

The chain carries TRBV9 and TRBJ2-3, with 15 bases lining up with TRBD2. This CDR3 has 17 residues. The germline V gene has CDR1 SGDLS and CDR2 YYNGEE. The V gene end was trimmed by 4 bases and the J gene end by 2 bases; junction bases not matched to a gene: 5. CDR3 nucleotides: TGTGCCAGCAGCCATGGACTAGCGGGGGGGATCACAGATACGCAGTATTTT. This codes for CASSHGLAGGITDTQYF.

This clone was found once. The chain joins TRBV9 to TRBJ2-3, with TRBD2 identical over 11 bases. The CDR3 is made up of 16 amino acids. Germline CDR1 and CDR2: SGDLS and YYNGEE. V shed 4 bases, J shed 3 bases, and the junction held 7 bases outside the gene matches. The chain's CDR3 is CASSTLAGEGTDTQYF. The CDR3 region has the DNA TGTGCCAGCAGCACACTAGCGGGGGAAGGGACAGATACGCAGTATTTT.

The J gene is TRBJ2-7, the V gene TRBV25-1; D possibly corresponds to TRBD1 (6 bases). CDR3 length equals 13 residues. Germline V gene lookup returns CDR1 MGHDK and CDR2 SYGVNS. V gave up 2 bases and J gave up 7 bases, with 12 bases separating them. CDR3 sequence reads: CASSEDRTFEQYF. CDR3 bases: TGTGCCAGCAGTGAAGACAGGACTTTTGAGCAGTACTTC.

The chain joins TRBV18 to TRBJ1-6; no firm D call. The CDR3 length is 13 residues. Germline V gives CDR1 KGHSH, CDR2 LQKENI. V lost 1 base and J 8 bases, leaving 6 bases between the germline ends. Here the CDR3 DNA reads TGTGCCAGCTCACCACAATCGGATTCACCCCTCCACTTT. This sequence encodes CASSPQSDSPLHF.

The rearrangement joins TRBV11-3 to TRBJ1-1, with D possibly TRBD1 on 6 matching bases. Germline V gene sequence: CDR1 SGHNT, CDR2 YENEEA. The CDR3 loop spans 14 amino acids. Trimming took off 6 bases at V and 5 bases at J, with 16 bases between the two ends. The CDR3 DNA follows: TGTGCCAGCAGTTCGGACGGGGGGCTTACTGAAGCTTTCTTT. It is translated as CASSSDGGLTEAFF.

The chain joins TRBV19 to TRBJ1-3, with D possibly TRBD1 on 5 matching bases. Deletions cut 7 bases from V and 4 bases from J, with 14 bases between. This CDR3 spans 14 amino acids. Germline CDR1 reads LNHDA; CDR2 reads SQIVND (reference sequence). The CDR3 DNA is TGTGCCAGTATAAAGGGGCAATCAGGAAACACCATATATTTT. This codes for CASIKGQSGNTIYF.

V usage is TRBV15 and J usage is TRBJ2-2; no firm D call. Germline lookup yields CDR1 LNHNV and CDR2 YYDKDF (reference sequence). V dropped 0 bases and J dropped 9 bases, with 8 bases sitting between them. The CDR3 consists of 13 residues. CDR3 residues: CATSRDKGRELFF. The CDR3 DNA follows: TGTGCCACCAGCAGAGATAAAGGGAGGGAGCTGTTTTTT.

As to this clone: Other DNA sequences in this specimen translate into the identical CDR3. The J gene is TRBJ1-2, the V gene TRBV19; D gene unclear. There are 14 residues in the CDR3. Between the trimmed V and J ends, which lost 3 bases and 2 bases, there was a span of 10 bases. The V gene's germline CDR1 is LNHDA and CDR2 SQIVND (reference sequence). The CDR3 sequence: CASSMYGPNYGYTF. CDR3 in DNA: TGTGCCAGTAGTATGTACGGGCCCAACTATGGCTACACCTTC. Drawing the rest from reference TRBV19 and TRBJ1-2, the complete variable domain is DGGITQSPKYLFRKEGQNVTLSCEQNLNHDAMYWYRQDPGQGLRLIYYSQIVNDFQKGDIAEGYSVSREKKESFPLTVTSAQKNPTAFYLCASSMYGPNYGYTFGSGTRLTVV.

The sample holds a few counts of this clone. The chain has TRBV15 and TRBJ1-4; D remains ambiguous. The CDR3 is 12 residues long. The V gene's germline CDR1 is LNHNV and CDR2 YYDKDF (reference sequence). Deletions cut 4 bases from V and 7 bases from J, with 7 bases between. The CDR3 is CATSKRSEKLFF. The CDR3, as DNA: TGTGCCACCAGCAAGCGCAGTGAAAAACTGTTTTTT.

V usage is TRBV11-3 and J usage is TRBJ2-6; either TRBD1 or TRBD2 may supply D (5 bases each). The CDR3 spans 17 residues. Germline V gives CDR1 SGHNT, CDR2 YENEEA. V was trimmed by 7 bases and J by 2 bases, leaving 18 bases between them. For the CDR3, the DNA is TGTGCCAGCACCCAAGGCTGGGGGAATACTGGGGCCAACGTCCTGACTTTC. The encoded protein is CASTQGWGNTGANVLTF.

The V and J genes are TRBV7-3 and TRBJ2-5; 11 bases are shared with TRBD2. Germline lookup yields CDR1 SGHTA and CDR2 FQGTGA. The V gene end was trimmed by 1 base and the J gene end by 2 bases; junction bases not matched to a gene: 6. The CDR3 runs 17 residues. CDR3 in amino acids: CASSLIPSGGTQETQYF. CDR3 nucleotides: TGTGCCAGCAGCTTAATTCCTAGCGGGGGGACTCAAGAGACCCAGTACTTC.

The CDR3 loop is CASSLETGYEQYF. The CDR3 DNA reads TGTGCCAGCAGCTTAGAGACTGGTTACGAGCAGTACTTC. V and J are TRBV7-6 and TRBJ2-7; D not certain. The CDR3 runs to 13 residues. Germline loops: CDR1 SGHVS, CDR2 FNYEAQ. With 1 base removed from V and 4 bases from J, the gap between germline ends came to 8 bases. The full variable domain, its missing parts supplied by reference TRBV7-6 and TRBJ2-7, is GAGVSQSPRYKVTKRGQDVALRCDPISGHVSLYWYRQALGQGPEFLTYFNYEAQQDKSGLPNDRFSAERPEGSISTLTIQRTEQRDSAMYRCASSLETGYEQYFGPGTRLTVT.

The CDR3 is CASSPLEGYTEAFF. In DNA form, the CDR3 reads TGTGCCAGCAGCCCACTCGAGGGGTACACTGAAGCTTTCTTT. The V call is TRBV11-1, the J call TRBJ1-1; weak D call: TRBD1 (5 bases). V lost 5 bases and J 3 bases, leaving 13 bases between the germline ends. Germline CDR1 SGHAT, CDR2 FQDESV (reference sequence). This CDR3 has 14 residues.

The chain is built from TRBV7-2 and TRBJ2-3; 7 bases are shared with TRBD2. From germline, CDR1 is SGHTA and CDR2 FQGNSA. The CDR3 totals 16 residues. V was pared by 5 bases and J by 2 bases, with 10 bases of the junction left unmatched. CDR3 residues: CASSHGEGLSTDTQYF. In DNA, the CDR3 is TGTGCCAGCAGCCATGGGGAGGGCCTCTCCACAGATACGCAGTATTTT.

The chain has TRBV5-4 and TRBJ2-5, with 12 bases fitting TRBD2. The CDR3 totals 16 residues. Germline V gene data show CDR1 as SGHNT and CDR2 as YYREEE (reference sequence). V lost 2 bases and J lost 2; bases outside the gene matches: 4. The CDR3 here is CASSLRLAGAQETQYF. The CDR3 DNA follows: TGTGCCAGCAGCTTAAGACTAGCGGGGGCGCAAGAGACCCAGTACTTC.

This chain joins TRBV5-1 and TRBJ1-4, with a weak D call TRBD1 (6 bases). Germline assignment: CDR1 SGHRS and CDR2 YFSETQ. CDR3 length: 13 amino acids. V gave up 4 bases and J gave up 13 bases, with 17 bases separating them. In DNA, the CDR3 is TGCGCCAGCAGCCCCGGAGGGGGAATCACACTGTTTTTT. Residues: CASSPGGGITLFF.

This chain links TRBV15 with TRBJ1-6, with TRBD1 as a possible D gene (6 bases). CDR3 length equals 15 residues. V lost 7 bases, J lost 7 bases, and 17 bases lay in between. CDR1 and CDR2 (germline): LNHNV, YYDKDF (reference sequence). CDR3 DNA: TGTGCCACCACCCAAACAGGGAGTTCCAATTCACCCCTCCACTTT. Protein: CATTQTGSSNSPLHF.

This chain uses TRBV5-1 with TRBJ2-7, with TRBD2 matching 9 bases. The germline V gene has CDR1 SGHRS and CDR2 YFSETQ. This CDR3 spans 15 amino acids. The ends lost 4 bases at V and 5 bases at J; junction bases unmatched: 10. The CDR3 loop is CASSPTGLAADEQYF. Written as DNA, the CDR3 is TGCGCCAGCAGCCCGACGGGACTAGCTGCCGACGAGCAGTACTTC.

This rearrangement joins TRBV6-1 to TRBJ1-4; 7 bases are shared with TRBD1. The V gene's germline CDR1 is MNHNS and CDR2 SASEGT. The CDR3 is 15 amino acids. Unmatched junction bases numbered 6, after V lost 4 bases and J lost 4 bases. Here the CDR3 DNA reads TGTGCCAGCAGTGGGGGACAGCTCAATAATGAAAAACTGTTTTTT. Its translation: CASSGGQLNNEKLFF.

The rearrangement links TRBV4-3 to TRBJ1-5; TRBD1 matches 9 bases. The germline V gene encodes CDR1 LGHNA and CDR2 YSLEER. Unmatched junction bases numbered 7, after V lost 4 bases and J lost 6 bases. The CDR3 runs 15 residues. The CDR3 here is CASSLRQGGTQPQHF. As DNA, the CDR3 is TGCGCCAGCAGCCTGCGACAGGGGGGGACTCAGCCCCAGCATTTT.

The CDR3 sequence: CASSPVRNYGYTF. The CDR3 DNA reads as TGTGCCAGCAGCCCCGTGCGGAACTATGGCTACACCTTC. This rearrangement joins TRBV11-3 to TRBJ1-2; D remains ambiguous. CDR3 length equals 13 residues. The V gene lost 5 bases and the J gene lost 2 bases, with 9 bases spanning the gap. Germline assignment: CDR1 SGHNT and CDR2 YENEEA.